The 30 T cell receptor beta chains listed next were all sequenced from one sample in a study of shared clonotypes between healthy human individuals (dated by TCRdb to between 2020 and 2021). Preparation of the library involved the immunoSEQ multiplex PCR assay. TCRdb provides this immuneACCESS table in a form limited to in-frame rearrangements. Some clones are lacking; in checked studies, under half of them reflect an unresolved V gene, and why the rest are absent is not known. The sample table holds 1.5 million to 2.5 million clones, of which 85% to 95% were seen once. 1.2% of the sample comes from the top ten. CD8 naive samples consisted of CD45RO-negative cells that were positively selected for CCR7, yielding a CD45RA+CCR7+ population without TemRA cells. The sequenced sample was naive CD8+ T cells sorted from blood. The cell subset or site label on this specimen signifies: CD45RA+CCR7+. These receptor sequences come from a man younger than 35 in good health.

The chain combines TRBV7-2 with TRBJ2-7, with TRBD1 matching 7 bases. CDR1 is SGHTA, CDR2 FQGNSA, per germline. Trimming at V came to 0 bases and at J to 0 bases, leaving 5 bases not matched to a gene. This CDR3 has 16 residues. DNA of the CDR3: TGTGCCAGCAGCTTAGCAGGACAGGCCCACTCCTACGAGCAGTACTTC. Amino acids: CASSLAGQAHSYEQYF.

The chain is built from TRBV7-9 and TRBJ2-3; 8 positions agree with TRBD1. V shed 6 bases and J 0 bases; nucleotides not matched to a gene: 11. CDR1 SEHNR and CDR2 FQNEAQ come from the germline V gene (reference sequence). The CDR3 consists of 17 residues. CDR3 in amino acids: CASRRPGQDPSTDTQYF. The CDR3 coding sequence is TGTGCCAGCAGAAGACCGGGACAGGACCCTAGCACAGATACGCAGTATTTT.

The chain joins TRBV4-3 to TRBJ2-1; D uncertain. Trimming took off 0 bases at V and 7 bases at J, with 22 bases between the two ends. The CDR3 runs to 18 residues. The germline V gene has CDR1 LGHNA and CDR2 YSLEER. The CDR3 DNA sequence: TGCGCCAGCAGCCAAGACCTACGGGTTGGTTTGGGTAAGAATGAGCAGTTCTTC. It is translated as CASSQDLRVGLGKNEQFF.

A few counts support this clone. The chain joins TRBV27 to TRBJ1-2; D perhaps matches TRBD1 (5 bases). Germline CDR1 and CDR2: MNHEY and SMNVEV (reference sequence). Trimming took off 8 bases at V and 0 bases at J, with 10 bases between the two ends. The CDR3 has 13 amino acids. For the CDR3, the DNA is TGTGCCAGCTCAGGGCCAGCTAACTATGGCTACACCTTC. Protein: CASSGPANYGYTF.

V gene TRBV4-2 combines with J gene TRBJ2-2, with 9 bases matching TRBD2. The CDR3 runs to 17 residues. J was trimmed by 0 bases and V by 3 bases; bases with no gene match: 5. Looked up from germline, CDR1 is LGHNA and CDR2 is YNFKEQ. CDR3 DNA: TGTGCCAGCAGCCAGGATAGCGGGGGAGCGAACACCGGGGAGCTGTTTTTT. Its translation: CASSQDSGGANTGELFF.

The genes are TRBV29-1 and TRBJ2-1, with 10 positions matching TRBD1. Losses at the gene ends were 4 bases for V and 7 bases for J; bases not matched to a gene: 7. This CDR3 is built from 14 residues. Germline CDR1 and CDR2: SQVTM and ANQGSEA. The CDR3: CSVGQTGGGNEQFF. The CDR3 DNA is TGCAGCGTTGGCCAGACAGGGGGCGGAAATGAGCAGTTCTTC.

This chain connects TRBV2 to TRBJ2-7, with D possibly being TRBD1 (5 bases). The ends were cut back, 3 bases at V and 3 bases at J, with 12 bases in the middle. The CDR3 has 14 residues. CDR1 is SNHLY and CDR2 is FYNNEI in the germline V gene. As DNA, the CDR3 is TGTGCCAGCAGTGACGAAGGGGCCTTCTACGAGCAGTACTTC. Its translation is CASSDEGAFYEQYF.

The chain carries TRBV2 and TRBJ2-5; D tentatively reads TRBD1 or TRBD2 (5 bases each). Trimming took 7 bases from V and 4 from J, leaving 13 bases between them. The CDR3 is made up of 13 amino acids. Germline loops: CDR1 SNHLY, CDR2 FYNNEI. CDR3 nucleotide sequence: TGTGCCAGCATATGGGTGGGGACAGAGACCCAGTACTTC. It codes for CASIWVGTETQYF.

The gene calls are TRBV5-4 and TRBJ1-2; no reliable D call. V lost 2 bases, J lost 0 bases, and 8 bases lay in between. This CDR3 contains 14 residues. Germline CDR1 and CDR2: SGHNT and YYREEE (reference sequence). The DNA for the CDR3 is TGTGCCAGCAGCTTTAAGGGAGCTAACTATGGCTACACCTTC. Its translation is CASSFKGANYGYTF.

The chain couples TRBV5-5 to TRBJ1-2; 7 positions match TRBD1. Germline-derived CDR1 and CDR2 are SGHKS and YYEKEE (reference sequence). After removal of 0 bases from V and 7 bases from J, the junction contained 3 bases not matched to a gene. The CDR3 covers 13 residues. Here the CDR3 reads CASSLGTGVGYTF. In DNA, the CDR3 is TGTGCCAGCAGCTTGGGAACAGGGGTTGGCTACACCTTC.

Regarding this clone: The same CDR3 arises from other DNA sequences in this sample as well. The chain carries TRBV5-1 and TRBJ2-1; D is uncertain. V was cut by 4 bases and J by 0 bases, with 11 bases left in between. Germline CDR1 SGHRS, CDR2 YFSETQ. CDR3 size: 15 residues. The CDR3 loop is CASSPDGSSYNEQFF. The CDR3 bases are TGCGCCAGCAGCCCCGACGGTAGCTCCTACAATGAGCAGTTCTTC. Full variable domain (missing parts from reference TRBV5-1 and TRBJ2-1): KAGVTQTPRYLIKTRGQQVTLSCSPISGHRSVSWYQQTPGQGLQFLFEYFSETQRNKGNFPGRFSGRQFSNSRSEMNVSTLELGDSALYLCASSPDGSSYNEQFFGPGTRLTVL.

The rearrangement uses TRBV28 and TRBJ2-7; D is ambiguous. The CDR3 loop spans 15 amino acids. Trimming stripped 1 base from V and 3 bases from J, with 13 bases between. CDR1 and CDR2 from the germline V gene are MDHEN and SYDVKM. CDR3 DNA sequence: TGTGCCAGCAGTTTATCTTTGCTCATCTACTACGAGCAGTACTTC. As protein: CASSLSLLIYYEQYF.

The chain carries TRBV4-3 and TRBJ2-1; unclear D gene. The CDR3 spans 16 residues. Germline loops: CDR1 LGHNA, CDR2 YSLEER. With 3 bases removed from V and 2 bases from J, the gap between germline ends came to 14 bases. The chain's CDR3 is CASSHGGRSAYNEQFF. The DNA for the CDR3 is TGCGCCAGCAGCCACGGTGGGCGAAGTGCCTACAATGAGCAGTTCTTC.

The chain links TRBV30 to TRBJ1-1; D not resolved. Trimming pared 3 bases from V and 4 bases from J, leaving 15 bases between. The germline gives CDR1 GTSNPN, CDR2 SVGIG (reference sequence). The CDR3 is made up of 14 amino acids. The CDR3: CAWRTGRRLTEAFF. In DNA form, the CDR3 reads TGTGCCTGGAGAACCGGACGTCGTCTCACTGAAGCTTTCTTT. The full variable domain, its missing parts supplied by reference TRBV30 and TRBJ1-1, is SQTIHQWPATLVQPVGSPLSLECTVEGTSNPNLYWYRQAAGRGLQLLFYSVGIGQISSEVPQNLSASRPQDRQFILSSKKLLLSDSGFYLCAWRTGRRLTEAFFGQGTRLTVV.

The chain is built from TRBV30 and TRBJ2-5, with unresolved D. Per germline, CDR1 GTSNPN and CDR2 SVGIG (reference sequence). The CDR3 has 16 amino acids. Trimming took 0 bases from V and 1 from J, leaving 15 bases between them. The CDR3, as DNA: TGTGCCTGGAGTGTACTTAACACCCTCACCCAAGAGACCCAGTACTTC. As protein: CAWSVLNTLTQETQYF.

The chain joins TRBV9 to TRBJ1-2, with D hard to call. With 3 bases removed from V and 8 bases from J, the gap between germline ends came to 11 bases. The germline V gene has CDR1 SGDLS and CDR2 YYNGEE. CDR3 length: 12 amino acids. CDR3 amino acids: CASSAGMEGYTF. In nucleotides, the CDR3 is TGTGCCAGCAGCGCCGGAATGGAAGGCTACACCTTC. Using reference TRBV9 and TRBJ1-2 for the parts outside the CDR3, the full variable domain is DSGVTQTPKHLITATGQRVTLRCSPRSGDLSVYWYQQSLDQGLQFLIQYYNGEERAKGNILERFSAQQFPDLHSELNLSSLELGDSALYFCASSAGMEGYTFGSGTRLTVV.

The chain uses TRBV27 and TRBJ1-3; D uncertain. This CDR3 spans 13 amino acids. V dropped 6 bases and J dropped 0 bases, with 6 bases sitting between them. The germline V gene has CDR1 MNHEY and CDR2 SMNVEV (reference sequence). The chain's CDR3 is CASRGNSGNTIYF. In DNA, the CDR3 is TGTGCCAGCAGGGGTAACTCTGGAAACACCATATATTTT.

The chain carries TRBV6-5 and TRBJ1-2; D ambiguous. The CDR3 loop spans 14 amino acids. CDR1 and CDR2 (germline): MNHEY, SVGAGI. V was clipped by 6 bases and J by 4 bases, with 15 bases between them. The DNA for the CDR3 is TGTGCCAGCAGGGATTCCGGGAAACTCTATGGCTACACCTTC. Translated: CASRDSGKLYGYTF.

The chain is built from TRBV2 and TRBJ2-1; weak D call: TRBD1 (5 bases). Trimming left V 2 bases short and J 5 bases short, with 7 bases between. This CDR3 has 13 residues. Germline V gene lookup returns CDR1 SNHLY and CDR2 FYNNEI. CDR3 residues: CASSEWGDNEQFF. The CDR3 nucleotides read TGTGCCAGCAGTGAATGGGGCGACAATGAGCAGTTCTTC. The full variable domain, rest sourced from reference TRBV2 and TRBJ2-1, is EPEVTQTPSHQVTQMGQEVILRCVPISNHLYFYWYRQILGQKVEFLVSFYNNEISEKSEIFDDQFSVERPDGSNFTLKIRSTKLEDSAMYFCASSEWGDNEQFFGPGTRLTVL.

This clone appeared once. This chain connects TRBV27 to TRBJ1-2; TRBD1 agrees at 7 bases. Germline V lookup: CDR1 MNHEY, CDR2 SMNVEV (reference sequence). The CDR3 is 13 residues long. With 3 bases clipped from V and 10 bases from J, the junction kept 8 bases outside the gene matches. CDR3 amino acids: CASSFSLQGSYTF. CDR3 in DNA: TGTGCCAGCAGTTTCTCCTTACAGGGGTCCTACACCTTC.

V gene TRBV5-1 combines with J gene TRBJ2-5, with 11 bases identical to TRBD1. Germline assignment: CDR1 SGHRS and CDR2 YFSETQ. The CDR3 has 15 residues. The V segment lost 2 bases and the J segment 4 bases; nucleotides outside the gene matches: 4. CDR3 nucleotides: TGCGCCAGCAGCTTTATGGACAGGGGGCGAGAGACCCAGTACTTC. This codes for CASSFMDRGRETQYF.

The chain links TRBV28 to TRBJ1-6, with D possibly matching TRBD1 (6 bases). This CDR3 region has 15 residues. Trimming pared 5 bases from V and 0 bases from J, leaving 8 bases between. Germline V gene data show CDR1 as MDHEN and CDR2 as SYDVKM. The CDR3 spells CASSAGDSYNSPLHF. The CDR3, as DNA: TGTGCCAGCAGTGCAGGGGACTCCTATAATTCACCCCTCCACTTT.

The V and J genes are TRBV5-6 and TRBJ2-7, with 9 bases matching TRBD1. The CDR3 is 15 amino acids. Germline CDR1 SGHDT, CDR2 YYEEEE. V gave up 2 bases and J gave up 6 bases; unmatched junction bases: 9. CDR3 protein: CASSFAGQGRSEQYF. CDR3 bases: TGTGCCAGCAGCTTCGCCGGACAGGGGAGGTCCGAGCAGTACTTC.

The V call is TRBV30, the J call TRBJ2-7; TRBD1 matches at 9 bases. From germline, CDR1 is GTSNPN and CDR2 SVGIG (reference sequence). The CDR3 totals 14 residues. V was pared by 8 bases and J by 4 bases, with 12 bases of the junction left unmatched. The CDR3 DNA reads as TGTGCCACCTCCGGGACAGGGAGTGATTACGAGCAGTACTTC. This translates into CATSGTGSDYEQYF.

The chain joins TRBV13 to TRBJ1-2; D is uncertain. Germline assignment: CDR1 PRHDT and CDR2 FYEKMQ (reference sequence). CDR3 length: 13 residues. Trimming cost V 7 bases and J 4 bases, with 13 bases left between them. CDR3 region: CASIPKDSYGYTF. Written as DNA, the CDR3 is TGTGCCAGCATCCCTAAGGATAGCTATGGCTACACCTTC.

The J gene is TRBJ2-7, the V gene TRBV9; D unresolved. The ends were cut back, 3 bases at V and 0 bases at J, with 10 bases in the middle. The germline V gene has CDR1 SGDLS and CDR2 YYNGEE. The CDR3 is 14 amino acids. Here the CDR3 DNA reads TGTGCCAGCAGCGGTGGAATAGGCTCCTACGAGCAGTACTTC. It codes for CASSGGIGSYEQYF.

CDR3 sequence: CASSVRDNHQPQHF. For the CDR3, the DNA is TGTGCCAGTAGTGTCCGGGACAATCATCAGCCCCAGCATTTT. The V call is TRBV19, the J call TRBJ1-5; D may be TRBD1 (6 bases). Between the trimmed V and J ends, which lost 5 bases and 5 bases, there was a span of 13 bases. Germline V gene data show CDR1 as LNHDA and CDR2 as SQIVND (reference sequence). This CDR3 spans 14 amino acids. The whole variable domain, remainder taken from reference TRBV19 and TRBJ1-5, is DGGITQSPKYLFRKEGQNVTLSCEQNLNHDAMYWYRQDPGQGLRLIYYSQIVNDFQKGDIAEGYSVSREKKESFPLTVTSAQKNPTAFYLCASSVRDNHQPQHFGDGTRLSIL.

This chain connects TRBV29-1 to TRBJ2-7; TRBD1 agrees at 9 bases. Germline CDR1 is SQVTM and CDR2 is ANQGSEA. J lost 1 base, V lost 7 bases, and 5 bases had no gene match. The CDR3 sequence is 13 residues long. CDR3 in amino acids: CSARGTGSYEQYF. Written as DNA, the CDR3 is TGCAGCGCCCGGGGGACAGGGTCCTACGAGCAGTACTTC.

The chain couples TRBV6-5 to TRBJ2-7, with D perhaps TRBD2 (5 bases). Germline V gene sequence: CDR1 MNHEY, CDR2 SVGAGI. The CDR3 sequence is 12 residues long. V lost 5 bases and J 6 bases, leaving 11 bases between the germline ends. The CDR3 nucleotides read TGTGCCAGCAGTCCGGACTCCCCCGAGCAGTACTTC. Its protein product is CASSPDSPEQYF.

The chain recombines TRBV10-2 with TRBJ2-7, with 13 positions matching TRBD2. The V gene's germline CDR1 is WSHSY and CDR2 SAAADI. V gave up 5 bases and J gave up 0 bases; unmatched junction bases: 7. This CDR3 spans 17 amino acids. This CDR3 reads CASSLGLAGLGSYEQYF. CDR3 DNA sequence: TGCGCCAGCAGTCTGGGACTAGCGGGGCTAGGCTCCTACGAGCAGTACTTC.